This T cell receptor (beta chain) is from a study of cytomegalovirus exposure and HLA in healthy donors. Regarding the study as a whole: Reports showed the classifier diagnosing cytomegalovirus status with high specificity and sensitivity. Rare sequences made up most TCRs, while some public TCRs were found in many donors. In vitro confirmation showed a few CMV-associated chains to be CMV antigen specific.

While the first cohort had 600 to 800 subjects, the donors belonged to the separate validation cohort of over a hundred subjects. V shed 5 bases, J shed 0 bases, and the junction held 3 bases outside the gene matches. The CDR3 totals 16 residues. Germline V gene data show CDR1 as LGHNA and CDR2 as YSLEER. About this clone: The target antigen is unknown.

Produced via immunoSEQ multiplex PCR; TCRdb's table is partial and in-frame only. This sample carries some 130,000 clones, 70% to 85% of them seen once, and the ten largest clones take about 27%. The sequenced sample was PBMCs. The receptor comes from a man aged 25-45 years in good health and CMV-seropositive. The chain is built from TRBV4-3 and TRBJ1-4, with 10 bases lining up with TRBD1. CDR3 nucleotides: TGCGCCAGCAGCTCGGACAGGGGGGCAACTAATGAAAAACTGTTTTTT. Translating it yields CASSSDRGATNEKLFF.